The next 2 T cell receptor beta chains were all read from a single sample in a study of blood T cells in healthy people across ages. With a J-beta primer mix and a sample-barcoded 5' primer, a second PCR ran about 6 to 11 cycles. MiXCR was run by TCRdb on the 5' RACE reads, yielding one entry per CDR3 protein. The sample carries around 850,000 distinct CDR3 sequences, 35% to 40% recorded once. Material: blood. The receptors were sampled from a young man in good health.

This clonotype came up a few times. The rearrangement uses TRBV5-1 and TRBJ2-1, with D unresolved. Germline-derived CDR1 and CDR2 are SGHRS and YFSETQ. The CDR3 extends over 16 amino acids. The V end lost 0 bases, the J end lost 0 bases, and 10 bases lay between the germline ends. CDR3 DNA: TGCGCCAGCAGCTTGGGTCGATCCCTCTCCTACAATGAGCAGTTCTTC. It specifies CASSLGRSLSYNEQFF.

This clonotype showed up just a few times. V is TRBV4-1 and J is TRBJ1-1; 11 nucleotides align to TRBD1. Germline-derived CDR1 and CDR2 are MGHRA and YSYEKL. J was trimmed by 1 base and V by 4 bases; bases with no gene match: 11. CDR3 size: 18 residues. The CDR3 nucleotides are TGCGCCAGCAGCCCCCCCCGGGACAGGGGGATCAAGAACACTGAAGCTTTCTTT. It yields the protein CASSPPRDRGIKNTEAFF.